Following are 13 T cell receptor beta chains from one sample sequenced in a study of cytomegalovirus exposure and HLA in healthy donors (TCRdb year 2017). The library was made by the immunoSEQ multiplex PCR assay. For the multiplex PCR, a mixture combining 60 forward primers for TCR Vbeta segments and 13 reverse primers for TCR Jbeta segments was used. TCRdb took this table from immuneACCESS and kept in-frame rearrangements with V and J called. Such tables lack part of the clones; where checked against another copy, unresolved V genes explain under half of the gap, and the rest is unexplained. In all, the sample holds approximately 260,000 clones, and 85% to 95% of those were seen once. The ten largest clones add up to 1.5% to 2% of the sample. The sequencing input was PBMCs. All receptors derive from a girl aged 2 to 10 in good health and CMV-seronegative.

The genes are TRBV30 and TRBJ2-5, with a tentative D call TRBD1 (5 bases). Near its end, the DNA agrees better with TRBJ2-7, so the J call may be wrong. The CDR3 length is 14 residues. Germline CDR1 reads GTSNPN; CDR2 reads SVGIG (reference sequence). In nucleotides, the CDR3 is TGTGCCTGGAGATTAGGGCAGGGCGCCTACGAGCAGTACTTC. Its protein is CAWRLGQGAYEQYF.

The chain has TRBV9 and TRBJ2-6, with 12 bases that match TRBD2. Germline CDR1 is SGDLS and CDR2 is YYNGEE. This CDR3 comprises 17 residues. Trimming at V came to 1 base and at J to 4 bases, leaving 3 bases not matched to a gene. The CDR3 region is CASSVRLAGVGANVLTF. CDR3 DNA sequence: TGTGCCAGCAGCGTAAGACTAGCGGGGGTGGGGGCCAACGTCCTGACTTTC.

V gene TRBV5-1 combines with J gene TRBJ2-2, with TRBD2 as a possible D gene (6 bases). The V and J ends lost 2 bases and 1 base respectively, with 9 bases between them. This CDR3 region has 15 residues. Germline values: CDR1 SGHRS, CDR2 YFSETQ. CDR3 DNA sequence: TGCGCCAGCAGCTTTTCCGGGAGGAACACCGGGGAGCTGTTTTTT. Protein product: CASSFSGRNTGELFF.

This clone came up a few times. This chain uses TRBV29-1 with TRBJ1-1; D perhaps matches TRBD1 (6 bases). CDR1 and CDR2 (germline): SQVTM, ANQGSEA. The CDR3 totals 13 residues. DNA of the CDR3: TGCAGTGAACAGGGAAGTGTAACTTCGGAAGCTTTCTTT. Residues: CSEQGSVTSEAFF.

This clone was seen a single time. The chain recombines TRBV6-5 with TRBJ1-1; TRBD1 matches at 7 bases. The junction had 5 bases not matched to a gene; V was cut back by 0 bases and J by 1 base. The CDR3 runs to 16 residues. Germline V gives CDR1 MNHEY, CDR2 SVGAGI. The CDR3 region has the DNA TGTGCCAGCAGTTACTCGCGGGACAGTACGAACACTGAAGCTTTCTTT. Amino acid sequence: CASSYSRDSTNTEAFF.

The chain carries TRBV27 and TRBJ1-1; D gene unclear. The length of the CDR3 is 15 residues. In germline, CDR1 is MNHEY, CDR2 SMNVEV (reference sequence). V lost 3 bases and J lost 0, with 11 bases in between. DNA of the CDR3: TGTGCCAGCAGTTTCCTGCGCCATCTGAACACTGAAGCTTTCTTT. Protein product: CASSFLRHLNTEAFF.

V usage is TRBV7-9 and J usage is TRBJ1-1, with TRBD1 as a possible D gene (5 bases). V lost 2 bases and J lost 11, with 9 bases in between. Germline-derived CDR1 and CDR2 are SEHNR and FQNEAQ (reference sequence). The CDR3 consists of 11 residues. The CDR3 DNA reads TGTGCCAGCAGCTTACAGGGATGGGCTTTCTTT. Its protein product is CASSLQGWAFF.

The rearrangement joins TRBV5-4 to TRBJ2-7; either TRBD1 or TRBD2 may supply D (8 bases each). Germline-derived CDR1 and CDR2 are SGHNT and YYREEE (reference sequence). The CDR3 runs to 15 residues. The ends were cut back, 8 bases at V and 0 bases at J, with 18 bases in the middle. This CDR3 is CASSGAGGLSYEQYF. The CDR3 nucleotides are TGTGCCAGTAGCGGGGCAGGGGGCCTCTCCTACGAGCAGTACTTC.

This chain uses TRBV25-1 with TRBJ1-3, with D maybe TRBD1 (6 bases). Germline V gives CDR1 MGHDK, CDR2 SYGVNS. V was trimmed by 4 bases and J by 2 bases, leaving 15 bases between them. This CDR3 is built from 16 residues. The CDR3 sequence is CASSVSGGITGNTIYF. DNA of the CDR3: TGTGCCAGCAGTGTGTCGGGGGGCATTACTGGAAACACCATATATTTT.

V and J are TRBV6-6 and TRBJ2-7, with D perhaps TRBD2 (6 bases). Germline assignment: CDR1 MNHNY and CDR2 SVGAGI (reference sequence). V was cut by 4 bases and J by 5 bases, with 18 bases left in between. CDR3 size: 15 residues. The CDR3 DNA is TGTGCCAGCAGTTCTCTGGAGGGTATACGACACGAGCAGTACTTC. It translates to CASSSLEGIRHEQYF.

The V call is TRBV4-1, the J call TRBJ2-4; tentatively, D is TRBD1 (5 bases). The V gene lost 1 base and the J gene lost 3 bases, with 7 bases spanning the gap. This CDR3 is built from 14 residues. The germline gives CDR1 MGHRA, CDR2 YSYEKL. CDR3 in amino acids: CASSQVGDKNIQYF. CDR3 nucleotide sequence: TGCGCCAGCAGCCAAGTAGGGGACAAAAACATTCAGTACTTC.

The chain combines TRBV30 with TRBJ2-4, with TRBD1 matching over 8 bases. CDR3 length: 13 amino acids. V shed 5 bases and J 9 bases; nucleotides not matched to a gene: 9. CDR1 GTSNPN and CDR2 SVGIG come from the germline V gene (reference sequence). CDR3 nucleotide sequence: TGTGCCTGGGGTGGGGGACAGGCCGGCATTCAGTACTTC. Protein sequence: CAWGGGQAGIQYF. Full variable domain (rest looked up from reference TRBV30 and TRBJ2-4): SQTIHQWPATLVQPVGSPLSLECTVEGTSNPNLYWYRQAAGRGLQLLFYSVGIGQISSEVPQNLSASRPQDRQFILSSKKLLLSDSGFYLCAWGGGQAGIQYFGAGTRLSVL.

The rearrangement uses TRBV11-2 and TRBJ2-7, with D possibly TRBD2 on 5 matching bases. Germline CDR1 is SGHAT and CDR2 is FQNNGV. Trimming took off 5 bases at V and 4 bases at J, with 18 bases between the two ends. This CDR3 has 15 amino acids. For the CDR3, the DNA is TGTGCCAGCAGCCCCCCCCCAGCGAGGGCTTACGAGCAGTACTTC. It translates to CASSPPPARAYEQYF.